This TCR beta chain was recorded in a study of glioma-infiltrating T cells. TCR alpha and beta CDR3 regions were amplified from RNA using iRepertoire nested multiplex PCR. For one-step reverse transcription and amplification, roughly 95-400 ng of tissue mRNA or PBMC total RNA was used. TCRdb passed the multiplex PCR reads through MiXCR, listing each CDR3 protein once. This sample has over 120,000 distinct CDR3 sequences, with approximately 40% found just once. V shed 7 bases and J 4 bases; nucleotides not matched to a gene: 8. Germline CDR1 MDHEN, CDR2 SYDVKM. The CDR3 loop spans 14 amino acids. This clonotype has only a few counts.

This TCR came from a human donor with low-grade glioma or glioblastoma, undergoing nonglioma brain surgery, or in good health (not recorded which). Sequencing input: glioma tissue, nonneoplastic brain tissue, or PBMCs (not recorded which). The chain couples TRBV28 to TRBJ1-2; 8 bases match TRBD1. The CDR3 DNA follows: TGTGCCAGCACCAGGGGGCGGACTGGCTATGGCTACACCTTC. It encodes CASTRGRTGYGYTF.